This T cell receptor beta chain was sequenced during a study of multiple sclerosis patients with progressive multifocal leukoencephalopathy. Some clones are missing from TCRdb's copy, which holds only in-frame ones; the method was immunoSEQ multiplex PCR. The sample holds approximately 27,000 clones, about 85% seen once. Germline V gene lookup returns CDR1 SNHLY and CDR2 FYNNEI. V dropped 4 bases and J dropped 6; count of bases not matched to a gene: 3. This CDR3 is 14 amino acids long. Specified time point: time of PML onset. This clonotype originated in a woman aged 30 to 39 with progressive multifocal leukoencephalopathy. The V and J genes are TRBV2 and TRBJ2-1; TRBD1 agrees at 10 bases. Sequencing was performed on PBMCs, taken from a patient treated with natalizumab. The CDR3 region is CASSGQGAFNEQFF. The CDR3 DNA sequence: TGTGCCAGCAGTGGACAGGGGGCATTCAATGAGCAGTTCTTC.